This is a list of T cell receptor beta chains from one sample in a study of blood T cell repertoires in COVID-19. The assay was immunoSEQ multiplex PCR, and TCRdb's table has in-frame clones only and misses some. This sample has roughly 180,000 clones, with roughly 85% found just once. Sequenced material: peripheral blood. These receptors originate from a woman older than 75 with active or convalescent COVID-19. The CDR3 runs from the conserved cysteine through the conserved F or W.

v_gene	j_gene	CDR3aa
TRBV19	TRBJ1-2	CASSIDLGTGGAGYTF
TRBV5-1	TRBJ2-5	CASSTGQKGMETQYF
TRBV5-1	TRBJ2-6	CASSQIRGGAGANVLTF
TRBV6-1	TRBJ1-2	CASSEVGGGLSYGYTF
TRBV18	TRBJ1-3	CASATGTKSSGNTIYF
TRBV18	TRBJ1-2	CASSPQTQGSGYTF
TRBV25-1	TRBJ1-2	CASSPPSRFGYGYTF
TRBV5-1	TRBJ2-3	CASSLTGGSSGDTQYF
TRBV24-1	TRBJ2-1	CATSDPRAGSSYNEQFF
TRBV2	TRBJ2-3	CASKVERSTDTQYF
TRBV5-1	TRBJ2-5	CASSLGGPGETQYF
TRBV3-1/TRBV3-2	TRBJ2-7	CASSQWGTESYEQYF
TRBV5-1	TRBJ2-1	CASSLVGLAGSNEQFF
TRBV5-1	TRBJ2-5	CASSLAGGTGETQYF
TRBV28	TRBJ1-6	CASDRDRAGSYNSPLHF
TRBV28	TRBJ2-1	CASSRLAGGDNEQFF
TRBV29-1	TRBJ1-1	CSANRQGNTEAFF
TRBV6-1	TRBJ2-3	CASSEVGSRTDTQYF
TRBV6-2/TRBV6-3	TRBJ2-1	CASRPSGGPGNEQFF
TRBV5-1	TRBJ2-3	CASSYNTDTQYF
TRBV27	TRBJ1-1	CASSLYRGSRTEAFF
TRBV11-2	TRBJ2-3	CASTRYILGPFSTDTQYF
TRBV30	TRBJ1-1	CAWSAGSAEAFF
TRBV5-1	TRBJ2-7	CASTPGLAGGEQYF
TRBV19	TRBJ1-1	CASLDRVNTEAFF
TRBV5-1	TRBJ2-1	CASSTPGGAPYNEQFF
TRBV2	TRBJ2-7	CASRASGLFYEQYF
TRBV27	TRBJ1-6	CASSSLYNSPLHF
TRBV7-3	TRBJ2-7	CASSLTAGGDEQYF
TRBV5-1	TRBJ1-1	CASRQTGGNTEAFF
TRBV30	TRBJ2-1	CAWSGLAGDEQFF
TRBV5-1	TRBJ2-2	CASSLAGETGELFF
TRBV5-6	TRBJ2-3	CASSPQGTYTDTQYF
TRBV5-5	TRBJ2-7	CASSSGGEPYEQYF
TRBV3-1/TRBV3-2	TRBJ2-5	CASSGTSGRETQYF
TRBV20-1	TRBJ2-1	CSVSLEQFF
TRBV28	TRBJ2-2	CASSLGGRGTGELFF
TRBV9	TRBJ1-1	CASSVGVNSLNTEAFF
TRBV11-2	TRBJ1-1	CASSLVLPGQGEAFF
TRBV5-1	TRBJ1-2	CASSLSGTGTDGYGYTF
TRBV7-9	TRBJ2-1	CASRGTSGIYNEQFF
TRBV6-1	TRBJ2-7	CASSDLPGLRYEQYF
TRBV29-1	TRBJ2-2	CSVASGTGELFF
TRBV6-1	TRBJ2-2	CASSEQLAGANTGELFF
TRBV24-1	TRBJ2-7	CATSEPRASGRHEQYF
TRBV5-8	TRBJ2-2	CASSFSGRAHTGELFF
TRBV7-6	TRBJ2-1	CASSWVAVSYNEQFF
TRBV5-4	TRBJ1-1	CASSLKGGFTEAFF
TRBV5-1	TRBJ2-1	CASSPRGTWEGGEQFF
TRBV20-1	TRBJ1-5	CSASPPSTDSNQPQHF
TRBV4-2	TRBJ2-3	CASSQGATDTQYF
TRBV18	TRBJ1-2	CASSTTRRGGYTF
TRBV9	TRBJ1-1	CASSVTGMNTEAFF
TRBV7-9	TRBJ1-2	CASSLRDTWGYTF
TRBV11-3	TRBJ2-7	CASSLEAHSYEQYF
TRBV19	TRBJ2-5	CASSLGLLQETQYF
TRBV7-2	TRBJ2-1	CASSPVYNEQFF